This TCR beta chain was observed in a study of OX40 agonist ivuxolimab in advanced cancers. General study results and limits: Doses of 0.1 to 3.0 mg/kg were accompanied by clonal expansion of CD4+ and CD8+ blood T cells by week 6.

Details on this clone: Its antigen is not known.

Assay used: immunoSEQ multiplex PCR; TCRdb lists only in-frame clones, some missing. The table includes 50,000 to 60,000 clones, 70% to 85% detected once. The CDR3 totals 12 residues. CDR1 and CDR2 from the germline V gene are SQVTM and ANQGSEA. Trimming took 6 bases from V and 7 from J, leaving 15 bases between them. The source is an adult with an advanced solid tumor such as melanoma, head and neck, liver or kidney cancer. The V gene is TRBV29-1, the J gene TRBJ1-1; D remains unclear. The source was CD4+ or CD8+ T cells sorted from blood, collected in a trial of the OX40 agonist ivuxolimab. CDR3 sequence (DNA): TGCAGCGTGGTGGGAGTCGGCATTGAAGCTTTCTTT. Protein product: CSVVGVGIEAFF.